The 27 T cell receptor beta chains in this list originate from one sample, sequenced in a study of cytomegalovirus exposure and HLA in healthy donors. A multiplex PCR was run with 60 Vbeta primers and 13 Jbeta primers. The method was immunoSEQ multiplex PCR; TCRdb's version includes in-frame clones alone and lacks a portion of them. Of about 130,000 clones listed, 80% are singletons. Source material: PBMCs. The receptor source for this set is a man aged 25 to 40 in good health.

This rearrangement joins TRBV29-1 to TRBJ2-5; no clear D gene. V was shortened by 4 bases and J by 0 bases, with 6 bases between the two germline ends. Germline-derived CDR1 and CDR2 are SQVTM and ANQGSEA. CDR3 length equals 12 residues. In nucleotides, the CDR3 is TGCAGCGTTGGCGGAGACCAAGAGACCCAGTACTTC. Translated, it gives CSVGGDQETQYF.

This clone has just a few counts. The chain is built from TRBV28 and TRBJ2-7; possibly TRBD1 for D (5 bases). Trimming cost V 6 bases and J 2 bases, with 14 bases left between them. CDR1 and CDR2 (germline): MDHEN, SYDVKM. CDR3 length equals 14 residues. As DNA, the CDR3 is TGTGCCAGCAGCTATTATAAGGGGACCTACGAGCAGTACTTC. Translating gives CASSYYKGTYEQYF.

The V call is TRBV7-6, the J call TRBJ2-7; D perhaps matches TRBD2 (5 bases). Trimming pared 5 bases from V and 2 bases from J, leaving 16 bases between. This CDR3 region has 15 residues. Per germline, CDR1 SGHVS and CDR2 FNYEAQ. The CDR3 bases are TGTGCCAGCAGCCCACGCCGGGGAGTGACCTACGAGCAGTACTTC. It specifies CASSPRRGVTYEQYF.

The rearrangement uses TRBV5-6 and TRBJ2-1; TRBD2 might be the D (6 bases). Germline CDR1 and CDR2: SGHDT and YYEEEE. V lost 3 bases and J 0 bases, leaving 13 bases between the germline ends. The CDR3 is 16 amino acids. CDR3: CASSSLAQSSYNEQFF. In nucleotides, the CDR3 is TGTGCCAGCAGCTCCCTAGCGCAGAGCTCCTACAATGAGCAGTTCTTC.

This clone was seen only a few times. The V and J genes are TRBV14 and TRBJ2-3; 7 bases align to TRBD2. CDR1 SGHDN and CDR2 FVKESK come from the germline V gene. Germline trimming cut 4 bases from V and 1 base from J; bases unmatched to any gene: 11. The CDR3 has 17 amino acids. CDR3 residues: CASSPSLLSGGTDTQYF. In DNA form, the CDR3 reads TGTGCCAGCAGCCCTTCCCTCTTAAGCGGGGGCACAGATACGCAGTATTTT.

The CDR3 nucleotides read TGTGCCAGCAGGAAACACATAGCGGGAGGGCCCGGGGAGCTGTTTTTT. Translating gives CASRKHIAGGPGELFF. The rearrangement uses TRBV7-2 and TRBJ2-2; 11 positions agree with TRBD2. The V and J ends lost 6 bases and 6 bases, in that order; junction bases with no gene match: 9. The CDR3 has 16 residues. Germline loops: CDR1 SGHTA, CDR2 FQGNSA.

The V gene is TRBV6-5, the J gene TRBJ1-2; 8 bases map to TRBD1. This CDR3 is 16 amino acids long. Germline V gives CDR1 MNHEY, CDR2 SVGAGI. The V gene end was trimmed by 0 bases and the J gene end by 3 bases; junction bases not matched to a gene: 6. The CDR3: CASSYSSETGDYGYTF. In DNA, the CDR3 is TGTGCCAGCAGTTACTCCTCCGAGACAGGGGACTATGGCTACACCTTC.

This clone turned up a few times. V usage is TRBV7-8 and J usage is TRBJ2-1; D is unclear. The germline CDR1 and CDR2 sequences are SGHVS and FQNEAQ. The CDR3 runs to 16 residues. The ends were cut back, 0 bases at V and 3 bases at J, with 12 bases in the middle. CDR3 residues: CASSLAPSYGYNEQFF. DNA of the CDR3: TGTGCCAGCAGCTTAGCGCCCTCCTATGGCTACAATGAGCAGTTCTTC.

This chain uses TRBV5-1 with TRBJ2-5, with a possible D match to TRBD1 (5 bases). The CDR3 is made up of 16 amino acids. Trimming removed 0 bases at V and 4 bases at J, with 16 bases between. The germline CDR1 and CDR2 sequences are SGHRS and YFSETQ. The CDR3 loop reads CASSLGSGIRVETQYF. DNA of the CDR3: TGCGCCAGCAGCTTGGGGTCAGGGATTAGGGTAGAGACCCAGTACTTC.

J is TRBJ2-7 and V is TRBV19, with 7 bases aligning to TRBD1. The CDR3 covers 12 residues. The germline V gene has CDR1 LNHDA and CDR2 SQIVND (reference sequence). J gave up 5 bases and V 3 bases, and 1 base lay outside the gene matches. The DNA for the CDR3 is TGTGCCAGTAGTATCGGACAGGACGAGCAGTACTTC. It codes for CASSIGQDEQYF. Full variable domain (outside the CDR3, taken from reference TRBV19 and TRBJ2-7): DGGITQSPKYLFRKEGQNVTLSCEQNLNHDAMYWYRQDPGQGLRLIYYSQIVNDFQKGDIAEGYSVSREKKESFPLTVTSAQKNPTAFYLCASSIGQDEQYFGPGTRLTVT.

The J gene is TRBJ1-1, the V gene TRBV2; D is ambiguous. The germline V gene has CDR1 SNHLY and CDR2 FYNNEI. Trimming left V 7 bases short and J 9 bases short, with 9 bases between. The CDR3 contains 10 residues. The CDR3 spells CASTTGQAFF. CDR3 sequence (DNA): TGTGCCAGCACCACTGGGCAAGCTTTCTTT.

J is TRBJ1-6 and V is TRBV9; D is perhaps TRBD1 (6 bases). Trimming pared 3 bases from V and 3 bases from J, leaving 13 bases between. The CDR3 is 16 amino acids. The V gene's germline CDR1 is SGDLS and CDR2 YYNGEE. CDR3 sequence reads: CASSEGVSDYNSPLHF. The CDR3, as DNA: TGTGCCAGCAGCGAGGGGGTTAGTGACTATAATTCACCCCTCCACTTT. The variable domain in full, with the rest retrieved from reference TRBV9 and TRBJ1-6, is DSGVTQTPKHLITATGQRVTLRCSPRSGDLSVYWYQQSLDQGLQFLIQYYNGEERAKGNILERFSAQQFPDLHSELNLSSLELGDSALYFCASSEGVSDYNSPLHFGNGTRLTVT.

This chain connects TRBV27 to TRBJ1-3; 8 bases are shared with TRBD2. TRBJ2-2 explains the end of the DNA better; the J call may be wrong. The CDR3 extends over 17 amino acids. CDR1 and CDR2 (germline): MNHEY, SMNVEV (reference sequence). The CDR3 spells CASSLSSREGTTGELFF. DNA of the CDR3: TGTGCCAGCAGTTTATCATCCCGGGAGGGTACCACCGGGGAGCTGTTTTTT.

V is TRBV18 and J is TRBJ1-1; perhaps TRBD1 as D (5 bases). Germline loops: CDR1 KGHSH, CDR2 LQKENI. Trimming cost V 5 bases and J 0 bases, with 13 bases left between them. The CDR3 is 15 amino acids. As DNA, the CDR3 is TGTGCCAGCTCAGCTAACACAGGAATGAACACTGAAGCTTTCTTT. Translating gives CASSANTGMNTEAFF. The full variable domain, with the rest looked up from reference TRBV18 and TRBJ1-1, is NAGVMQNPRHLVRRRGQEARLRCSPMKGHSHVYWYRQLPEEGLKFMVYLQKENIIDESGMPKERFSAEFPKEGPSILRIQQVVRGDSAAYFCASSANTGMNTEAFFGQGTRLTVV.

The chain couples TRBV9 to TRBJ2-1, with D tentatively TRBD2 (6 bases). Germline V gene data show CDR1 as SGDLS and CDR2 as YYNGEE. There are 16 residues in the CDR3. V shed 4 bases and J shed 7 bases, with 21 bases lying between them. The DNA for the CDR3 is TGTGCCAGCAGCCCTCCGGGAGCCGGGGAGGTAAATGAGCAGTTCTTC. Its translation is CASSPPGAGEVNEQFF.

The chain recombines TRBV5-4 with TRBJ2-1; no firm D call. Germline values: CDR1 SGHNT, CDR2 YYREEE (reference sequence). Between the trimmed V and J ends, which lost 0 bases and 5 bases, there was a span of 9 bases. The CDR3 contains 14 residues. The CDR3 is CASSLAPRNNEQFF. The CDR3 DNA reads TGTGCCAGCAGCTTGGCACCCAGAAACAATGAGCAGTTCTTC.

This clone came up a few times. The CDR3 nucleotides are TGTGCCGGACAACAGGATTTTAATTCACCCCTCCACTTT. It is translated as CAGQQDFNSPLHF. The chain carries TRBV6-6 and TRBJ1-6, with a weak D call TRBD1 (5 bases). The CDR3 spans 13 residues. Germline CDR1 is MNHNY and CDR2 is SVGAGI (reference sequence). V shed 11 bases and J shed 6 bases, with 14 bases lying between them.

There are a few counts of this clone. V usage is TRBV6-4 and J usage is TRBJ2-1, with D possibly TRBD2 on 6 matching bases. CDR3 length: 15 residues. V lost 4 bases and J lost 0, with 10 bases in between. Germline V gives CDR1 MRHNA, CDR2 SNTAGT. DNA for the CDR3: TGTGCCAGCAGTGGCGTCGGGGGCTCCTACAATGAGCAGTTCTTC. Translation: CASSGVGGSYNEQFF.

The V call is TRBV6-5, the J call TRBJ1-3, with D unresolved. CDR3 length: 12 residues. Germline V gives CDR1 MNHEY, CDR2 SVGAGI. The ends were cut back, 6 bases at V and 7 bases at J, with 10 bases in the middle. CDR3 residues: CASRSPGNTIYF. Here the CDR3 DNA reads TGTGCCAGCAGATCCCCAGGCAACACCATATATTTT.

V is TRBV10-3 and J is TRBJ2-1; D is unresolved. V gave up 4 bases and J gave up 10 bases, with 11 bases separating them. The CDR3 is 12 amino acids. Looked up from germline, CDR1 is ENHRY and CDR2 is SYGVKD. The DNA of the CDR3 is TGTGCCATCAGTGTTGGAGATTCCGAGCAGTTCTTC. Translating it yields CAISVGDSEQFF.

The rearrangement joins TRBV19 to TRBJ1-2; TRBD1 aligns across 10 bases. The CDR3 runs to 15 residues. Germline CDR1 and CDR2: LNHDA and SQIVND (reference sequence). Trimming removed 9 bases from V and 8 bases from J; junction bases left unmatched: 15. CDR3 sequence: CASTGTGEYSGGYTF. The CDR3, as DNA: TGTGCCAGCACCGGGACAGGGGAATATTCGGGGGGCTACACCTTC.

This rearrangement joins TRBV14 to TRBJ2-1; TRBD2 might be the D (6 bases). V dropped 4 bases and J dropped 8 bases, with 21 bases sitting between them. CDR3 length: 16 residues. Germline CDR1 reads SGHDN; CDR2 reads FVKESK. Here the CDR3 DNA reads TGTGCCAGCAGCCCTTGGGGGGACCCGGGAACATATGAGCAGTTCTTC. This sequence encodes CASSPWGDPGTYEQFF.

The chain employs TRBV27 and TRBJ2-2; D perhaps matches TRBD1 (6 bases). The germline V gene has CDR1 MNHEY and CDR2 SMNVEV (reference sequence). The CDR3 runs 14 residues. V gave up 0 bases and J gave up 6 bases, with 8 bases separating them. The CDR3 region is CASSLSAGAGELFF. The CDR3 region has the DNA TGTGCCAGCAGTTTATCTGCAGGGGCCGGGGAGCTGTTTTTT.

This chain uses TRBV29-1 with TRBJ2-5, with D possibly matching TRBD2 (6 bases). V lost 4 bases and J 4 bases, leaving 10 bases between the germline ends. The CDR3 consists of 12 residues. Per the germline V gene, CDR1 is SQVTM and CDR2 is ANQGSEA. Written as DNA, the CDR3 is TGCAGCGTTGCTGGCGGGACAGAGACCCAGTACTTC. Translation gives CSVAGGTETQYF.

J is TRBJ1-5 and V is TRBV6-5; the D gene is possibly TRBD1 (5 bases). Trimming removed 6 bases at V and 0 bases at J, with 12 bases between. The CDR3 contains 15 residues. Germline CDR1 reads MNHEY; CDR2 reads SVGAGI. The CDR3 bases are TGTGCCAGCAGGCCTCGACAGTATAGCAATCAGCCCCAGCATTTT. The encoded protein is CASRPRQYSNQPQHF.

The chain has TRBV10-3 and TRBJ1-5; D not certain. V was shortened by 5 bases and J by 4 bases, with 15 bases between the two germline ends. CDR1 and CDR2 (germline): ENHRY, SYGVKD. The CDR3 has 15 amino acids. CDR3 sequence: CAISPEGRTNQPQHF. The CDR3 DNA is TGTGCCATCAGTCCGGAGGGCAGGACGAATCAGCCCCAGCATTTT.

The V call is TRBV28, the J call TRBJ2-1; 7 nucleotides match TRBD2. The CDR3 is made up of 13 amino acids. Germline V lookup: CDR1 MDHEN, CDR2 SYDVKM. In nucleotides, the CDR3 is TGTGCGTCACGGGCGGGAGCTGGCAATGAGCAGTTCTTC. Translation: CASRAGAGNEQFF.